This is a list of T cell receptor beta chains from one sample in a study of blood T cell repertoires in COVID-19. Profiled with immunoSEQ multiplex PCR; TCRdb holds only in-frame clones, not every one. This sample yields 95,000 to 150,000 clones, of which about four fifths are seen a single time; over 3% belongs to the top ten. Sequencing was performed on PBMCs or T cells enriched from blood (not recorded which). The source of these receptors is a woman in her thirties who had recovered from COVID-19. Both conserved end residues are part of each CDR3. The D gene is left open where the match is weak. Size is stated for part of the rows, as once, few or many counts, or as a class when the clone is expanded.

abundance: NA; j_gene: TRBJ2-7; v_gene: TRBV6-5; d_gene: TRBD1; CDR3aa: CASREGQGGYEQYF; CDR3nt: TGTGCCAGCAGAGAGGGACAGGGGGGTTACGAGCAGTACTTC
abundance: NA; j_gene: TRBJ2-7; v_gene: TRBV28; d_gene: TRBD2; CDR3aa: CASRNWGGSSYEQYF; CDR3nt: TGTGCCAGCAGGAACTGGGGGGGGAGCTCCTACGAGCAGTACTTC
abundance: NA; j_gene: TRBJ2-4; v_gene: TRBV28; d_gene: TRBD1; CDR3aa: CASKPGQENIQYF; CDR3nt: TGTGCCAGCAAACCGGGACAGGAAAACATTCAGTACTTC
abundance: few; j_gene: TRBJ2-3; v_gene: TRBV7-2; d_gene: TRBD2; CDR3aa: CASSRSGRVPDTQYF; CDR3nt: TGTGCCAGCAGCCGTAGCGGGAGGGTCCCAGATACGCAGTATTTT
abundance: NA; j_gene: TRBJ2-3; v_gene: TRBV29-1; d_gene: TRBD2; CDR3aa: CSIETSLSDTQYF; CDR3nt: TGCAGCATTGAGACTAGCCTCTCAGATACGCAGTATTTT
abundance: NA; j_gene: TRBJ1-2; v_gene: TRBV28; d_gene: NA; CDR3aa: CASSFGGGGYTF; CDR3nt: TGTGCCAGCAGTTTCGGGGGTGGTGGCTACACCTTC
abundance: few; j_gene: TRBJ2-7; v_gene: TRBV11-2; d_gene: NA; CDR3aa: CASRYGQNSYEQYF; CDR3nt: TGTGCCAGCAGGTACGGACAAAACTCCTACGAGCAGTACTTC
abundance: NA; j_gene: TRBJ2-7; v_gene: TRBV27; d_gene: TRBD2; CDR3aa: CASSLSRLAGGHLGAYEQYF; CDR3nt: TGTGCCAGCAGTTTATCCCGACTAGCGGGAGGGCACCTTGGGGCCTACGAGCAGTACTTC
abundance: NA; j_gene: TRBJ2-3; v_gene: TRBV28; d_gene: NA; CDR3aa: CASSLSGRIADF; CDR3nt: TGTGCCAGCAGTTTATCAGGGAGGATCGCCGATTTT
abundance: NA; j_gene: TRBJ2-7; v_gene: TRBV4-3; d_gene: NA; CDR3aa: CASSQDRRGGGISYEQYF; CDR3nt: TGCGCCAGCAGCCAAGATCGGAGGGGGGGTGGGATATCCTACGAGCAGTACTTC
abundance: NA; j_gene: TRBJ1-1; v_gene: TRBV18; d_gene: NA; CDR3aa: CASSPDRKNTEAFF; CDR3nt: TGTGCCAGCTCACCAGACAGAAAGAACACTGAAGCTTTCTTT
abundance: NA; j_gene: TRBJ2-2; v_gene: TRBV15; d_gene: NA; CDR3aa: CATSRDLNTGELFF; CDR3nt: TGTGCCACCAGCAGAGATCTAAACACCGGGGAGCTGTTTTTT
abundance: NA; j_gene: TRBJ1-4; v_gene: TRBV18; d_gene: TRBD1; CDR3aa: CASSPRDRELFF; CDR3nt: TGTGCCAGCTCACCCCGGGACAGGGAACTGTTTTTT
abundance: NA; j_gene: TRBJ1-5; v_gene: TRBV19; d_gene: NA; CDR3aa: CASSIVRGSNQPQHF; CDR3nt: TGTGCCAGTAGTATAGTCCGGGGGAGCAATCAGCCCCAGCATTTT
abundance: NA; j_gene: TRBJ1-1; v_gene: TRBV9; d_gene: TRBD1; CDR3aa: CASSPRQGFTEAFF; CDR3nt: TGTGCCAGCAGCCCCAGACAGGGTTTCACTGAAGCTTTCTTT
abundance: NA; j_gene: TRBJ2-7; v_gene: TRBV5-1; d_gene: TRBD2; CDR3aa: CASRVGGNSYEQYF; CDR3nt: TGCGCCAGCAGGGTGGGGGGGAACTCCTACGAGCAGTACTTC
abundance: NA; j_gene: TRBJ1-6; v_gene: TRBV5-1; d_gene: TRBD1; CDR3aa: CASSLGTGDGSPLHF; CDR3nt: TGCGCCAGCAGCTTGGGGACAGGGGACGGCTCACCCCTCCACTTT
abundance: many; j_gene: TRBJ1-6; v_gene: TRBV7-9; d_gene: TRBD1; CDR3aa: CASSNGQGFYNSPLHF; CDR3nt: TGTGCCAGCAGTAACGGACAGGGATTCTATAATTCACCCCTCCACTTT
abundance: once; j_gene: TRBJ1-4; v_gene: TRBV30; d_gene: NA; CDR3aa: CAWSLYNEKLFF; CDR3nt: TGTGCCTGGAGTTTGTATAATGAAAAACTGTTTTTT
abundance: few; j_gene: TRBJ1-2; v_gene: TRBV24-1; d_gene: TRBD1; CDR3aa: CATSDPRTGSGYTF; CDR3nt: TGTGCCACCAGTGACCCTCGGACAGGGAGCGGCTACACCTTC
abundance: NA; j_gene: TRBJ2-1; v_gene: TRBV9; d_gene: NA; CDR3aa: CASSVDPSSYNEQFF; CDR3nt: TGTGCCAGCAGCGTAGACCCGAGCTCCTACAATGAGCAGTTCTTC
abundance: NA; j_gene: TRBJ2-5; v_gene: TRBV5-1; d_gene: TRBD2; CDR3aa: CASSPPLAVQETQYF; CDR3nt: TGCGCCAGCAGTCCGCCTCTAGCGGTCCAAGAGACCCAGTACTTC
abundance: NA; j_gene: TRBJ2-7; v_gene: TRBV28; d_gene: NA; CDR3aa: CASSLGTPYEQYF; CDR3nt: TGTGCCAGCAGTTTAGGGACACCCTACGAGCAGTACTTC
abundance: few; j_gene: TRBJ2-3; v_gene: TRBV11-3; d_gene: TRBD2; CDR3aa: CASSSTSGRFPDTQYF; CDR3nt: TGTGCCAGCAGCTCAACTAGCGGGAGGTTCCCAGATACGCAGTATTTT
abundance: NA; j_gene: TRBJ2-2; v_gene: TRBV15; d_gene: TRBD2; CDR3aa: CATSRSPFGGGDTGELFF; CDR3nt: TGTGCCACCAGCAGGAGCCCCTTTGGGGGAGGGGACACCGGGGAGCTGTTTTTT
abundance: NA; j_gene: TRBJ2-1; v_gene: TRBV3-1/TRBV3-2; d_gene: NA; CDR3aa: CASSPAGGPSYNEQFF; CDR3nt: TGTGCCAGCAGCCCCGCCGGCGGGCCCTCCTACAATGAGCAGTTCTTC
abundance: NA; j_gene: TRBJ2-5; v_gene: TRBV6-2/TRBV6-3; d_gene: NA; CDR3aa: CASSQTQETQYF; CDR3nt: TGTGCCAGCAGTCAGACACAAGAGACCCAGTACTTC
abundance: NA; j_gene: TRBJ2-7; v_gene: TRBV4-1; d_gene: TRBD1; CDR3aa: CASSQDKGQGAYEQYF; CDR3nt: TGCGCCAGCAGCCAAGATAAAGGACAGGGTGCCTACGAGCAGTACTTC